These 31 T cell receptor beta chains came from one sample sequenced in a study of sequential checkpoint blockade in melanoma. Sequenced by immunoSEQ multiplex PCR; TCRdb stores in-frame clones only, minus some. Of about 5,100 clones in the sample, approximately 75% were seen once. Treatment indicated: randomized to nivolumab then ipilimumab (arm A) or the reverse (arm B). The sequencing used CD8+ T cells sorted from blood (inferred from file names), collected from a patient given nivolumab and ipilimumab in sequence. The receptors stem from a human patient with melanoma. Some clones in this sample may be carry-over from other donors' samples.

In its sample, this clone was seen a few times. J is TRBJ2-5 and V is TRBV5-1; TRBD1 might be the D (5 bases). The CDR3 has 16 amino acids. CDR1 is SGHRS and CDR2 is YFSETQ in the germline V gene. V was pared by 6 bases and J by 4 bases, with 22 bases between. CDR3 residues: CASTWGRMKASETQYF. CDR3 in DNA: TGCGCCAGCACATGGGGCCGAATGAAGGCATCAGAGACCCAGTACTTC.

The chain uses TRBV21-1 and TRBJ1-5. TRBV21-1 is labeled a pseudogene. The length of the CDR3 is 17 residues. CDR3 nucleotide sequence: TGTGCCAGCAGCAGGAGCGTAGCTCATTGGCATCATCAGCCCCAGCATTTT. It specifies CASSRSVAHWHHQPQHF.

This clone was recorded a few times. The J gene is TRBJ1-2, the V gene TRBV9, with 7 bases fitting TRBD1. The germline gives CDR1 SGDLS, CDR2 YYNGEE. V lost 3 bases to trimming and J lost 6 bases; unmatched junction nucleotides: 8. The CDR3 is made up of 14 amino acids. CDR3 nucleotide sequence: TGTGCCAGCAGCGGGACGAGGGGGCGCAATGGCTACACCTTC. It encodes CASSGTRGRNGYTF.

This clone was detected once. This chain connects TRBV9 to TRBJ2-1, with TRBD2 identical over 10 bases. The CDR3 spans 17 residues. Germline V gives CDR1 SGDLS, CDR2 YYNGEE. V lost 4 bases and J lost 0; bases outside the gene matches: 7. CDR3: CASSPRSGGASYNEQFF. CDR3 sequence (DNA): TGTGCCAGCAGCCCGCGGAGCGGGGGGGCCTCCTACAATGAGCAGTTCTTC. Full variable domain (outside the CDR3, taken from reference TRBV9 and TRBJ2-1): DSGVTQTPKHLITATGQRVTLRCSPRSGDLSVYWYQQSLDQGLQFLIQYYNGEERAKGNILERFSAQQFPDLHSELNLSSLELGDSALYFCASSPRSGGASYNEQFFGPGTRLTVL.

This chain's CDR3 is CSVVGGPLYEQYF. The CDR3 DNA reads TGCAGCGTTGTCGGGGGGCCCTTATACGAGCAGTACTTC. This sequence joins TRBV29-1 and TRBJ2-7, with D possibly TRBD2 on 7 matching bases. Germline V gene lookup returns CDR1 SQVTM and CDR2 ANQGSEA. The V end lost 4 bases, the J end lost 4 bases, and 14 bases lay between the germline ends. There are 13 residues in the CDR3.

J is TRBJ2-3 and V is TRBV7-9, with D unclear. The CDR3 sequence is 12 residues long. V lost 11 bases to trimming and J lost 1 base, with 10 bases between them. Germline CDR1 and CDR2: SEHNR and FQNEAQ (reference sequence). CDR3 DNA: TGTGCCTCTAAACTGGGCACAGATACGCAGTATTTT. This encodes CASKLGTDTQYF.

The sample holds a few counts of this clone. This chain uses TRBV5-4 with TRBJ1-6; D perhaps matches TRBD1 (6 bases). This CDR3 has 14 residues. Germline assignment: CDR1 SGHNT and CDR2 YYREEE (reference sequence). Trimming removed 3 bases at V and 10 bases at J, with 14 bases between. CDR3 loop: CASSSGTIRSPLHF. The CDR3 coding sequence is TGTGCCAGCAGCTCCGGGACAATTCGATCACCCCTCCACTTT. The full variable domain, rest sourced from reference TRBV5-4 and TRBJ1-6, is ETGVTQSPTHLIKTRGQQVTLRCSSQSGHNTVSWYQQALGQGPQFIFQYYREEENGRGNFPPRFSGLQFPNYSSELNVNALELDDSALYLCASSSGTIRSPLHFGNGTRLTVT.

This clone appeared a single time. This chain links TRBV2 with TRBJ2-5; D possibly corresponds to TRBD2 (6 bases). The germline gives CDR1 SNHLY, CDR2 FYNNEI. V was pared by 7 bases and J by 3 bases, with 18 bases between. CDR3 length equals 15 residues. The CDR3 region has the DNA TGTGCCAGCATGGGCACTAGCAGCGCAGAAGAGACCCAGTACTTC. Amino acid sequence: CASMGTSSAEETQYF.

The V and J genes are TRBV28 and TRBJ2-7; tentatively, D is TRBD1 (5 bases). CDR3 size: 14 residues. CDR1 is MDHEN, CDR2 SYDVKM, per germline. V lost 2 bases to trimming and J lost 1 base, with 9 bases between them. This chain's CDR3 is CASSLGGASYEQYF. The CDR3 coding sequence is TGTGCCAGCAGTTTAGGTGGGGCTTCCTACGAGCAGTACTTC.

This clone is termed medium-sized. This rearrangement joins TRBV19 to TRBJ1-4, with D uncertain. The CDR3 runs 15 residues. Trimming left V 6 bases short and J 4 bases short, with 15 bases between. Germline-derived CDR1 and CDR2 are LNHDA and SQIVND (reference sequence). CDR3 sequence (DNA): TGTGCCAGTAGGACTCGGGGAGGGCGTAATGAAAAACTGTTTTTT. Its protein is CASRTRGGRNEKLFF.

This clone was seen just once. A single base is all that separates this from a far larger clone, so a read error is likely. The sample carries other DNA sequences with the same CDR3. The chain carries TRBV7-9 and TRBJ1-1; no reliable D call. Germline lookup yields CDR1 SEHNR and CDR2 FQNEAQ (reference sequence). The CDR3 is 13 amino acids. The ends were cut back, 5 bases at V and 1 base at J, with 8 bases in the middle. In DNA form, the CDR3 reads TGTGCCAGCAGCCCTAATAGGAACACTGAAGCTTTCTTT. It codes for CASSPNRNTEAFF.

The V call is TRBV28, the J call TRBJ1-2; D possibly corresponds to TRBD1 (6 bases). This CDR3 spans 13 amino acids. Germline V gene sequence: CDR1 MDHEN, CDR2 SYDVKM. V dropped 11 bases and J dropped 4 bases, with 17 bases sitting between them. The CDR3 protein is CALKRGSLYGYTF. The CDR3 coding sequence is TGTGCCCTCAAAAGGGGGTCCCTCTATGGCTACACCTTC.

This clone was detected only a few times. Other DNA sequences in the same sample also yield this CDR3. The chain employs TRBV27 and TRBJ1-1, with a possible D match to TRBD1 (6 bases). The CDR3 has 13 amino acids. Trimming removed 3 bases at V and 5 bases at J, with 10 bases between. The germline gives CDR1 MNHEY, CDR2 SMNVEV (reference sequence). CDR3 coding DNA: TGTGCCAGCAGTTTCGGGAGGGGGACTGAAGCTTTCTTT. Residues: CASSFGRGTEAFF.

This chain uses TRBV23-1 with TRBJ1-2, with 7 nucleotides matching TRBD1. TRBV23-1 qualifies as an ORF whose function is uncertain. V lost 0 bases and J lost 4; bases outside the gene matches: 14. The CDR3 contains 18 residues. CDR3 loop: CASSQSKPLTGLGYGYTF. As DNA, the CDR3 is TGCGCCAGCAGTCAATCGAAACCCCTGACAGGGCTCGGCTATGGCTACACCTTC.

The chain joins TRBV7-9 to TRBJ2-2; 9 bases align to TRBD1. The CDR3 covers 18 residues. Trimming removed 5 bases from V and 6 bases from J; junction bases left unmatched: 16. Germline CDR1 reads SEHNR; CDR2 reads FQNEAQ (reference sequence). The CDR3 region is CASSLLLPGQGFAGELFF. CDR3 coding DNA: TGTGCCAGCAGCCTCCTCCTTCCGGGACAGGGTTTTGCCGGGGAGCTGTTTTTT.

The V call is TRBV2, the J call TRBJ1-2; the match to TRBD1 covers 9 bases. V gave up 0 bases and J gave up 4 bases; unmatched junction bases: 6. The CDR3 has 16 amino acids. Per the germline V gene, CDR1 is SNHLY and CDR2 is FYNNEI. In DNA form, the CDR3 reads TGTGCCAGCAGTGAAGCGCTTCGGGACAGGGCCTATGGCTACACCTTC. Translation: CASSEALRDRAYGYTF.

This clone is large. This chain uses TRBV7-9 with TRBJ2-7; TRBD1 aligns across 7 bases. CDR1 is SEHNR, CDR2 FQNEAQ, per germline (reference sequence). The CDR3 runs 15 residues. V lost 5 bases, J lost 2 bases, and 9 bases stayed unmatched. CDR3 coding DNA: TGTGCCAGCAGCCCCCGGACAGGCCTAACCTACGAGCAGTACTTC. It translates to CASSPRTGLTYEQYF.

There are a few counts of this clone. The chain joins TRBV7-2 to TRBJ1-2; 7 bases align to TRBD1. Looked up from germline, CDR1 is SGHTA and CDR2 is FQGNSA. The length of the CDR3 is 13 residues. Trimming at V came to 5 bases and at J to 6 bases, leaving 6 bases not matched to a gene. The CDR3 is CASSVHRGDGYTF. CDR3 nucleotide sequence: TGTGCCAGCAGCGTTCACAGGGGCGATGGCTACACCTTC.

This clone came up a few times. The V gene is TRBV4-3, the J gene TRBJ2-1; TRBD1 agrees at 9 bases. CDR1 LGHNA and CDR2 YSLEER come from the germline V gene. Losses at the gene ends were 1 base for V and 7 bases for J; bases not matched to a gene: 8. This CDR3 is built from 16 residues. CDR3 in amino acids: CASSQAGTGSLNEQFF. The DNA of the CDR3 is TGCGCCAGCAGCCAAGCCGGGACAGGGTCCCTTAATGAGCAGTTCTTC.

The chain joins TRBV4-3 to TRBJ2-5; D uncertain. The V end was cut by 0 bases, the J end by 4 bases, with 9 bases between. The CDR3 length is 14 residues. Germline V gene sequence: CDR1 LGHNA, CDR2 YSLEER. CDR3 DNA: TGCGCCAGCAGCCAAGATATAACTATAGAGACCCAGTACTTC. This encodes CASSQDITIETQYF.

The chain combines TRBV27 with TRBJ1-1, with no clear D. Germline-derived CDR1 and CDR2 are MNHEY and SMNVEV (reference sequence). V gave up 3 bases and J gave up 4 bases, with 15 bases separating them. This CDR3 is 15 amino acids long. CDR3 region: CASSFSGSGSTEAFF. CDR3 bases: TGTGCCAGCAGTTTCAGCGGGTCGGGGAGCACTGAAGCTTTCTTT.

This chain uses TRBV7-8 with TRBJ2-7, with 7 bases matching TRBD2. CDR1 is SGHVS, CDR2 FQNEAQ, per germline. V was clipped by 6 bases and J by 2 bases; unmatched bases: 10. The CDR3 sequence is 15 residues long. The CDR3 region is CASSGGVWGTYEQYF. The CDR3 region has the DNA TGTGCCAGCAGTGGGGGGGTCTGGGGCACCTACGAGCAGTACTTC.

In its sample, this clone was seen once. The chain carries TRBV19 and TRBJ1-1; tentatively, D is TRBD1 (6 bases). V lost 6 bases, J lost 0 bases, and 20 bases lay in between. The CDR3 contains 17 residues. CDR1 is LNHDA, CDR2 SQIVND, per germline (reference sequence). The CDR3 spells CASSSLGQNGMNTEAFF. The CDR3 region has the DNA TGTGCCAGTAGCTCCCTGGGACAAAACGGGATGAACACTGAAGCTTTCTTT.

V gene TRBV10-3 combines with J gene TRBJ1-1; perhaps TRBD1 as D (5 bases). Germline V gene lookup returns CDR1 ENHRY and CDR2 SYGVKD. V was shortened by 0 bases and J by 1 base, with 15 bases between the two germline ends. This CDR3 is built from 17 residues. Here the CDR3 DNA reads TGTGCCATCAGTGAGTCTGTTGGGGCAGCCCCGAACACTGAAGCTTTCTTT. Amino acid sequence: CAISESVGAAPNTEAFF.

This chain's CDR3 is CASSQAGGEHEQYF. CDR3 sequence (DNA): TGCGCCAGCAGCCAAGCCGGGGGGGAACACGAGCAGTACTTC. This chain uses TRBV4-1 with TRBJ2-7; 8 bases align to TRBD2. This CDR3 spans 14 amino acids. Trimming cost V 1 base and J 5 bases; bases outside gene matches: 4. Germline CDR1 and CDR2: MGHRA and YSYEKL.

V and J are TRBV2 and TRBJ2-7, with 7 nucleotides matching TRBD1. The CDR3 extends over 14 amino acids. The V gene end was trimmed by 10 bases and the J gene end by 1 base; junction bases not matched to a gene: 10. In germline, CDR1 is SNHLY, CDR2 FYNNEI. CDR3 nucleotide sequence: TGTGCCACGATCCCGGCAGGGGGTTCCTACGAGCAGTACTTC. Translating gives CATIPAGGSYEQYF. Full variable domain (rest looked up from reference TRBV2 and TRBJ2-7): EPEVTQTPSHQVTQMGQEVILRCVPISNHLYFYWYRQILGQKVEFLVSFYNNEISEKSEIFDDQFSVERPDGSNFTLKIRSTKLEDSAMYFCATIPAGGSYEQYFGPGTRLTVT.

The chain has TRBV5-6 and TRBJ2-5; TRBD2 might be the D (5 bases). Germline CDR1 and CDR2: SGHDT and YYEEEE. The germline V and J ends were trimmed by 2 bases and 5 bases, with 13 bases remaining between them. The length of the CDR3 is 14 residues. The CDR3 loop reads CASSLEGRGETQYF. The DNA of the CDR3 is TGTGCCAGCAGCTTAGAGGGAAGAGGGGAGACCCAGTACTTC.

The chain joins TRBV9 to TRBJ2-7, with D maybe TRBD1 (5 bases). Germline V gene data show CDR1 as SGDLS and CDR2 as YYNGEE. With 0 bases removed from V and 4 bases from J, the gap between germline ends came to 11 bases. The CDR3 sequence is 14 residues long. The CDR3 DNA reads TGTGCCAGCAGCGTAGCCGGACACCCTTACGAGCAGTACTTC. Translated: CASSVAGHPYEQYF.

This clone came up once. The rearrangement links TRBV15 to TRBJ2-5, with TRBD1 matching 7 bases. Germline CDR1 reads LNHNV; CDR2 reads YYDKDF (reference sequence). The CDR3 totals 15 residues. The ends lost 2 bases at V and 2 bases at J; junction bases unmatched: 5. This CDR3 reads CATSRNRGIQETQYF. CDR3 nucleotide sequence: TGTGCCACCAGCAGAAACAGGGGTATACAAGAGACCCAGTACTTC.

The chain employs TRBV23-1 and TRBJ2-1; 10 bases align to TRBD1. TRBV23-1 is recorded as an ORF, its role being uncertain. This CDR3 spans 17 amino acids. The V and J ends lost 7 bases and 0 bases, in that order; junction bases with no gene match: 9. CDR3 sequence (DNA): TGCGCCAGCAACCACGGACAGGGGGTGAGCTCCTACAATGAGCAGTTCTTC. Its protein product is CASNHGQGVSSYNEQFF.

This chain links TRBV7-9 with TRBJ1-2, with D unclear. CDR3 length: 12 residues. The V end was cut by 4 bases, the J end by 5 bases, with 8 bases between. Looked up from germline, CDR1 is SEHNR and CDR2 is FQNEAQ (reference sequence). CDR3 residues: CASSSGEYGYTF. The CDR3 DNA reads TGTGCCAGCAGCTCCGGGGAATATGGCTACACCTTC.